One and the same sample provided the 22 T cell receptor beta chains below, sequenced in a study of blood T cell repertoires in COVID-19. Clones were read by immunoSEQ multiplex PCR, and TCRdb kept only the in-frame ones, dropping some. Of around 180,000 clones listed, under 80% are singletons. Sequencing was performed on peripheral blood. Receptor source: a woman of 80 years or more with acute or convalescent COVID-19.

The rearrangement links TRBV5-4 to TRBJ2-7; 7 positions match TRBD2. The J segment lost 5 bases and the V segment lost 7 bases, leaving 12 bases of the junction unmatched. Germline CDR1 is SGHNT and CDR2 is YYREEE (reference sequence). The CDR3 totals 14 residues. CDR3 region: CASRGVGSSHEQYF. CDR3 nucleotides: TGTGCCAGCCGGGGGGTTGGGTCATCACACGAGCAGTACTTC.

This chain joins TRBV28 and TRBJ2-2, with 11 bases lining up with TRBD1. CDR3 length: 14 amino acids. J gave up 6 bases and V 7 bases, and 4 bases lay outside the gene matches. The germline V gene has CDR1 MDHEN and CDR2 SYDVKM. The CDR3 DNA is TGTGCCAGCACGCCGGGACAGGGGGCCGGGGAGCTGTTTTTT. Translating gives CASTPGQGAGELFF. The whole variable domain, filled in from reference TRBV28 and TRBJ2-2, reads DVKVTQSSRYLVKRTGEKVFLECVQDMDHENMFWYRQDPGLGLRLIYFSYDVKMKEKGDIPEGYSVSREKKERFSLILESASTNQTSMYLCASTPGQGAGELFFGEGSRLTVL.

The CDR3 DNA follows: TGTGCCAGTAGTACCGACAGGGGTCGTGACTATGGCTACACCTTC. Translated: CASSTDRGRDYGYTF. V usage is TRBV19 and J usage is TRBJ1-2; 8 bases map to TRBD1. This CDR3 is 15 amino acids long. CDR1 and CDR2 (germline): LNHDA, SQIVND (reference sequence). With V trimmed by 4 bases and J by 3 bases, 7 bases remained unmatched.

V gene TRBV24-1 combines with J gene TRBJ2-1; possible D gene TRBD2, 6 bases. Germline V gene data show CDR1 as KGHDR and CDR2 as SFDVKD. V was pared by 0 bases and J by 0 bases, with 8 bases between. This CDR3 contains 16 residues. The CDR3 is CATSDLGGSSYNEQFF. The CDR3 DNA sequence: TGTGCCACCAGTGATTTGGGGGGGAGCTCCTACAATGAGCAGTTCTTC.

The CDR3 reads CASSPRQGVYTQYF. In DNA form, the CDR3 reads TGTGCCAGCTCACCAAGGCAGGGGGTCTATACGCAGTATTTT. This chain uses TRBV18 with TRBJ2-3, with 7 bases aligning to TRBD1. Germline CDR1 is KGHSH and CDR2 is LQKENI. CDR3 length equals 14 residues. V was clipped by 2 bases and J by 7 bases; unmatched bases: 6.

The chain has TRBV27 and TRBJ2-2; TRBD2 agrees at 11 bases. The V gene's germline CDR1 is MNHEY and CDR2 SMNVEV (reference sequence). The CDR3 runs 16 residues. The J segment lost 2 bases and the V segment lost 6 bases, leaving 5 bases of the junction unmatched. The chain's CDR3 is CASRRRLAGNTGELFF. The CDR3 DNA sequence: TGTGCCAGCAGACGAAGACTAGCGGGAAACACCGGGGAGCTGTTTTTT.

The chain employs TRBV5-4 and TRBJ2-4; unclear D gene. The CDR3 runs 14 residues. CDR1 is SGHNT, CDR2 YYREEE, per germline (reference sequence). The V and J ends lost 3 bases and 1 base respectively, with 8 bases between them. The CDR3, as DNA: TGTGCCAGCAGCTACAATTCCGCCAAAAACATTCAGTACTTC. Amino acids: CASSYNSAKNIQYF.

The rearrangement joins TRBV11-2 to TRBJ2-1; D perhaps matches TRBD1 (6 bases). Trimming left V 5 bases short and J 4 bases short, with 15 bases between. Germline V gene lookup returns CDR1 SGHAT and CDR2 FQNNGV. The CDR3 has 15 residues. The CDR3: CASSLRDNFYNEQFF. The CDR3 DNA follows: TGTGCCAGCAGCCTCCGGGACAACTTTTACAATGAGCAGTTCTTC.

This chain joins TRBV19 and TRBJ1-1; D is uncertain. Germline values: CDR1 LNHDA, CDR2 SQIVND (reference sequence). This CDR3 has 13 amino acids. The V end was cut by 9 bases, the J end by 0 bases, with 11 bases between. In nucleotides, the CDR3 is TGTGCCAGCCGGAAAACAGTGAACACTGAAGCTTTCTTT. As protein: CASRKTVNTEAFF.

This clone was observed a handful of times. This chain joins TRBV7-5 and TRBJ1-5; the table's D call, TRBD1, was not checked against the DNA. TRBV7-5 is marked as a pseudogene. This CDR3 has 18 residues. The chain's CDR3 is CARSLATATGYSNQPQHF. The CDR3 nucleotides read TGTGCCAGAAGCTTAGCCACAGCTACAGGGTATAGCAATCAGCCCCAGCATTTT.

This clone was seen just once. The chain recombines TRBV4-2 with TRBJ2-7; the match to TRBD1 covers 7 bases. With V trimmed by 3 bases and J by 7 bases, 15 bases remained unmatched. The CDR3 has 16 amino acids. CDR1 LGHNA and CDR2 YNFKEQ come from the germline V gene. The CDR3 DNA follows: TGTGCCAGCAGCCACGGCGACAGGGACGTACGTGGGGAGCAGTACTTC. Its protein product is CASSHGDRDVRGEQYF.

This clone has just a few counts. CDR3: CASSQDSWTASYNEQFF. For the CDR3, the DNA is TGCGCCAGCAGCCAAGATTCCTGGACAGCTTCCTACAATGAGCAGTTCTTC. This chain joins TRBV4-3 and TRBJ2-1, with a possible D match to TRBD1 (6 bases). V shed 0 bases and J shed 1 base, with 13 bases lying between them. The CDR3 is 17 amino acids. The germline gives CDR1 LGHNA, CDR2 YSLEER.

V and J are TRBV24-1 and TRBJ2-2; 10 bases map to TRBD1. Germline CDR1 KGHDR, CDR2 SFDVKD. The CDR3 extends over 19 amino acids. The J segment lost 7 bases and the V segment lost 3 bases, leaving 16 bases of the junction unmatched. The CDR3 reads CATSDPSGTGVTSGGELFF. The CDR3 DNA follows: TGTGCCACCAGTGATCCCTCCGGGACAGGGGTTACGAGCGGCGGGGAGCTGTTTTTT.

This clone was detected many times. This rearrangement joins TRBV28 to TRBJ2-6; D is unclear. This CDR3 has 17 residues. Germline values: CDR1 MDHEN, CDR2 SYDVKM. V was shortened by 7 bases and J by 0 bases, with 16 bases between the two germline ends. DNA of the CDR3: TGTGCCAGCACCAATGTGGGCTTAAGCTCTGGGGCCAACGTCCTGACTTTC. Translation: CASTNVGLSSGANVLTF.

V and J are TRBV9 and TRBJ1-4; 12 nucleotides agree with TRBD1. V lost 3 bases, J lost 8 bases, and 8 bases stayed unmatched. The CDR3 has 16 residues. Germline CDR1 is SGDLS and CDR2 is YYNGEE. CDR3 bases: TGTGCCAGCAGCGCGCTACCCGGGACAGGGGGCGAAAAACTGTTTTTT. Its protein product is CASSALPGTGGEKLFF. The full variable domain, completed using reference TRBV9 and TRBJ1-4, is DSGVTQTPKHLITATGQRVTLRCSPRSGDLSVYWYQQSLDQGLQFLIQYYNGEERAKGNILERFSAQQFPDLHSELNLSSLELGDSALYFCASSALPGTGGEKLFFGSGTQLSVL.

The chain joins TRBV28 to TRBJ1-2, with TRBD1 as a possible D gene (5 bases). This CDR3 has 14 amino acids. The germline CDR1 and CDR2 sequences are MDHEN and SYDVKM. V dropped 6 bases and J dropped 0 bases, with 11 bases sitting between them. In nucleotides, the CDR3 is TGTGCCAGCAGGAAACAGGCAGCTAACTATGGCTACACCTTC. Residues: CASRKQAANYGYTF.

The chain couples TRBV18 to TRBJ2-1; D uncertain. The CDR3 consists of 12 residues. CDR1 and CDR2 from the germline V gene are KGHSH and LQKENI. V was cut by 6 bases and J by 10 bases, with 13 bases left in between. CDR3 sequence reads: CASSSGDWEQFF. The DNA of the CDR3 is TGTGCCAGCTCGAGTGGAGATTGGGAGCAGTTCTTC.

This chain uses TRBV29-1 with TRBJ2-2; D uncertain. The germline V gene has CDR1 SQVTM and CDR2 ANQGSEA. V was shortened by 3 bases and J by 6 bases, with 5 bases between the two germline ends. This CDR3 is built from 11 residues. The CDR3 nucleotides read TGCAGCGTTGAGCGATCCGGGGAGCTGTTTTTT. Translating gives CSVERSGELFF.

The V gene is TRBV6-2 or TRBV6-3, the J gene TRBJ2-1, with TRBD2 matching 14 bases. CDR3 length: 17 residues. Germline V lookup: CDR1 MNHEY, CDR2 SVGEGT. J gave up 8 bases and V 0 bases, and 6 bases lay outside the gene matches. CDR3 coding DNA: TGTGCCAGCAGTTACTCGATAGGGACTAGCGGGAGCCATGAGCAGTTCTTC. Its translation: CASSYSIGTSGSHEQFF.

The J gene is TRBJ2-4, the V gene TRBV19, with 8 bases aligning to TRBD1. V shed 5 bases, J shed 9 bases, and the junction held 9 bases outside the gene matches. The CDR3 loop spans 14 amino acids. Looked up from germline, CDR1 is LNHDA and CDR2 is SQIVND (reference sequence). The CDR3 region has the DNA TGTGCCAGTAGTCACGGACAGGGAGAAGGCATTCAGTACTTC. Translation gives CASSHGQGEGIQYF. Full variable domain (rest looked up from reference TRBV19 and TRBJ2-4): DGGITQSPKYLFRKEGQNVTLSCEQNLNHDAMYWYRQDPGQGLRLIYYSQIVNDFQKGDIAEGYSVSREKKESFPLTVTSAQKNPTAFYLCASSHGQGEGIQYFGAGTRLSVL.

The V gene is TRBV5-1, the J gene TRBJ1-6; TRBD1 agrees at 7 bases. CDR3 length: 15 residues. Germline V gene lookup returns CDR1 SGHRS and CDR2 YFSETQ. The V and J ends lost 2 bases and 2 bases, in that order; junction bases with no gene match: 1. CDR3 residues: CASSFGTAYNSPLHF. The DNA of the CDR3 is TGCGCCAGCAGCTTTGGGACAGCCTATAATTCACCCCTCCACTTT.

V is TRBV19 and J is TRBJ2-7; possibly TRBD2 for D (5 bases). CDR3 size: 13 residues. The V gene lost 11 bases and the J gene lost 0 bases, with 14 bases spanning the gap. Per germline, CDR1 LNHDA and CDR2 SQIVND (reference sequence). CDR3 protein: CAPAQDFSYEQYF. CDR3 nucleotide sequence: TGTGCCCCCGCTCAGGACTTCTCCTACGAGCAGTACTTC. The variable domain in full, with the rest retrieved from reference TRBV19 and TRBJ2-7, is DGGITQSPKYLFRKEGQNVTLSCEQNLNHDAMYWYRQDPGQGLRLIYYSQIVNDFQKGDIAEGYSVSREKKESFPLTVTSAQKNPTAFYLCAPAQDFSYEQYFGPGTRLTVT.